This T cell receptor (beta chain) was recovered during a study of tumor-infiltrating lymphocytes in localized non-small cell lung cancer. TCRdb's table, derived via immunoSEQ multiplex PCR, lists solely in-frame clones and lacks some. The sample shows 23,000 or so clones, approximately 59% of them seen only once. The CDR3 totals 15 residues. Trimming cost V 4 bases and J 6 bases; bases outside gene matches: 8. CDR1 and CDR2 (germline): MDHEN, SYDVKM. The TCR comes from a human donor with non-small cell lung cancer. Sequences were obtained from lung tumor tissue. The chain is built from TRBV28 and TRBJ1-5; 8 nucleotides line up with TRBD1. The CDR3 DNA reads as TGTGCCAGCAGTTCCCGGACAGGGAGCCGTCAGCCCCAGCATTTT. It translates to CASSSRTGSRQPQHF.